This T cell receptor beta chain was recovered during a study of radiotherapy plus CTLA-4 blockade in lung cancer. Whole-study context: Disease control was achieved by approximately 30% of patients, and objective responses by 18%.

Study outcomes and limitations: Per reports, early blood T cell clone dynamics, plus interferon-beta, forecast response most strongly. Researchers report tumor-derived TCR clones expanding in blood after radiotherapy plus ipilimumab.

Notes on this clone: Its specificity is not known.

The method was immunoSEQ multiplex PCR; TCRdb's version includes in-frame clones alone and lacks a portion of them. Among some 73,000 clones, 78% were seen once, and the ten largest hold under 25%. Trimming left V 1 base short and J 4 bases short, with 13 bases between. The CDR3 is 15 residues long. Germline lookup yields CDR1 SEHNR and CDR2 FQNEAQ (reference sequence). The study treated chemo-refractory metastatic non-small-cell lung cancer patients with focal radiation plus ipilimumab CTLA-4 blockade. The TCR sequence derives from a human donor with non-small cell lung cancer whose response to radiotherapy plus ipilimumab could not be evaluated. Some clones in this sample may be carry-over from other donors' samples. The genes are TRBV7-9 and TRBJ2-5; weak D call: TRBD2 (6 bases). Sequences were derived from peripheral blood, sampled from a patient treated with radiotherapy plus ipilimumab. CDR3 in DNA: TGTGCCAGCAGCTTAGGTGGGGGGAAAGGAGAGACCCAGTACTTC. Amino acid sequence: CASSLGGGKGETQYF.